Here is one TCR beta chain with its context. This clone was observed a single time. Its antigen is unknown. No base quality information exists; no much larger clone differs at one position. The CDR3 regions of human TCRbeta chains were analyzed by immunosequencing. Under the source paper's analysis protocol: Repertoire TCRs were matched against a reference library of SARS-CoV-2-specific TCRs generated with the MIRA antigen-specificity platform. Breadth was defined as the fraction of unique TCRs that were SARS-CoV-2-associated. Depth was defined as the fraction of total T cells that were SARS-CoV-2-associated. Using the MIRA data, each spike-specific TCR was assigned both to the spike region to which the TCR was reactive and to a CD4 or CD8 class. Log10-transformed breadth and depth values were compared by one-way ANOVA with Sidak's multiple comparisons tests. Here the immuneACCESS table is served through TCRdb, limited to in-frame sequences with V and J called. Missing clones are a known gap in these copies; in checked studies unresolved V genes cover under half, and the rest lacks a known reason. V and J calls and clone size are given by that table; D and trimming were obtained from the DNA. The sample contains roughly 100,000 clones, around 85% of them found a single time. The top ten clones comprise approximately 15% of the sample.

The record originates from a study of T cell responses to AZD1222 COVID-19 vaccine (dated by TCRdb to the early 2020s). For context, the study as a whole: A total of under 250 trial participants underwent TCR sequencing, of whom about 200 had received two doses of AZD1222 and roughly 26 had received two doses of the MenACWY control vaccine. Trial participants were enrolled by age into subgroups of 18-55, 56-69 and 70-plus years, and around 150, 28 and 57 TCR-sequenced participants, respectively, were included in these subgroups.

The sample's time point label, in plain terms: about 28 days (+/-7) after the second vaccine dose. AZD1222 recipients whose second dose came at about 4 weeks and those whose second dose came at about 12 weeks were combined into one group, since spike-specific TCR depth and breadth did not differ between the two schedules. Vaccinee samples were obtained from the UK trials COV001 and COV002, which included a single-blind randomized controlled phase 2/3 trial of AZD1222 (ChAdOx1 nCoV-19) in healthy adults. For TCRbeta chain sequencing, PBMC samples were collected from trial participants at day 0 and at day 28 after the second dose. The investigation overall reported the following: The 56-69-year group was small, and its depth increase did not reach significance, likely because of low power. Conclusions about previously exposed vaccinees were limited because only six AZD1222 recipients were SARS-CoV-2 seropositive at baseline. Participants were mostly white British, with more females than males. The authors suggested clonal diversity may have been underestimated. Reportedly, almost half of the unique spike-specific TCRs recognized epitopes lying outside the regions that are mutated in the B.1.351 and B.1.1.7 variants. After two AZD1222 doses, spike-specific TCR breadth and depth were significantly higher than at day 0 and than in MenACWY recipients. Because no samples from the day 14 peak response were available, repertoires could be characterized only after the peak T cell response. The vaccine-associated CD4 TCRs covered the entire spike protein, and the dominant responses fell in regions 160-218 and 743-854.

Material: peripheral blood, obtained 28 days after the second AZD1222 dose. The receptor's source is an adult who received the AZD1222 COVID-19 vaccine.

The DNA is as follows: TGTGCCAGCAGTTCATGGCAGGGGGTATCTGAAGCTTTCTTT. Its amino acids are CASSSWQGVSEAFF. The chain is encoded by TRBV6-5 joined to TRBJ1-1; TRBD1 matches 7 bases in the middle. The CDR3 spans 14 residues, from the cysteine through the phenylalanine. This entry keeps only the CDR3 DNA: 42 bases, framed from base 1. CDR1 MNHEY and CDR2 SVGAGI are derived from the germline V gene. V is pruned by 4 bases and J by 6 bases, leaving 8 bases of the junction without a gene match.